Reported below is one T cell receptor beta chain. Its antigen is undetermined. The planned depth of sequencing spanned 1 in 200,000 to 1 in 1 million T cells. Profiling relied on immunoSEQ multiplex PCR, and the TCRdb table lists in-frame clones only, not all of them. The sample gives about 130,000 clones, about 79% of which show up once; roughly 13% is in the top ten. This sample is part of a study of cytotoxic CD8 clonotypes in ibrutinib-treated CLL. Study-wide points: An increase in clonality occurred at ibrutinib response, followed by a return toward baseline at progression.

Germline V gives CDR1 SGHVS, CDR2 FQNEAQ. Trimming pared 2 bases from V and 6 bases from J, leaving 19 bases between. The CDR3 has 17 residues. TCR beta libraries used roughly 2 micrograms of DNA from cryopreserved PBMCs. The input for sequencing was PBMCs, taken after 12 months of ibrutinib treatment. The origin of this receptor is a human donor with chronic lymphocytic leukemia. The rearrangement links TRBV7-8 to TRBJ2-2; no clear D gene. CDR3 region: CASSLMPSPGRAGELFF. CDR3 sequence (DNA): TGTGCCAGCAGCTTAATGCCCTCTCCAGGAAGGGCCGGGGAGCTGTTTTTT.